These T cell receptor beta chains were read from a single sample in a study of beta chain features in type 1 diabetes. TCRdb keeps only in-frame clones here, not all; method: immunoSEQ multiplex PCR. Of about 40,000 clones listed, roughly 64% were seen once; the top ten hold around 2%. Sequenced: Tregs from blood. The source is a woman aged 25 to 45 in good health. Both conserved end residues are part of each CDR3. D genes are given only for firm matches. Only some rows state a clone size, as once, few, many or a class for expanded clones.

cdr3_length j_call d_call clone_size v_call cdr3_aa cdr3_nt
18 TRBJ2-3 TRBD2 - TRBV10-3 CAISEGITSGPSTDTQYF TGTGCCATCAGTGAGGGGATCACTAGCGGGCCAAGCACAGATACGCAGTATTTT
14 TRBJ2-5 - - TRBV7-9 CASSFYAVQETQYF TGTGCCAGCAGCTTCTATGCGGTACAAGAGACCCAGTACTTC
16 TRBJ2-2 - - TRBV4-3 CASSPQRLAARRELFF TGCGCCAGCAGCCCACAAAGATTAGCCGCTCGCCGGGAGCTGTTTTTT
16 TRBJ1-5 - few TRBV15 CATSRAGVRSNQPQHF TGTGCCACCAGCAGGGCAGGGGTAAGAAGCAATCAGCCCCAGCATTTT
15 TRBJ2-7 - - TRBV11-2 CASSLVGGDPYEQYF TGTGCCAGCAGCTTAGTAGGCGGGGATCCCTACGAGCAGTACTTC
15 TRBJ1-2 TRBD1 - TRBV6-1 CASKHEPGQGYGYTF TGTGCCAGCAAGCATGAGCCGGGACAGGGCTATGGCTACACCTTC
13 TRBJ2-5 - - TRBV5-4 CASSLARQETQYF TGTGCCAGCAGCTTGGCTAGGCAAGAGACCCAGTACTTC
15 TRBJ2-1 - - TRBV5-1 CASSSVPQAYNEQFF TGCGCCAGCAGCTCCGTACCCCAGGCCTACAATGAGCAGTTCTTC
13 TRBJ1-2 - - TRBV29-1 CSVPRPRGYGYTF TGCAGCGTTCCTCGACCACGGGGCTATGGCTACACCTTC
16 TRBJ2-1 TRBD2 few TRBV6-6 CASGTPGLAGDNEQFF TGTGCCAGCGGAACACCAGGACTAGCGGGAGACAATGAGCAGTTCTTC
15 TRBJ2-7 - - TRBV9 CASSVGQKSSYEQYF TGTGCCAGCAGCGTAGGACAGAAGAGCTCCTACGAGCAGTACTTC
17 TRBJ2-1 - - TRBV11-2 CASSSRRLVISYNEQFF TGTGCCAGCAGCTCAAGACGACTAGTTATATCCTACAATGAGCAGTTCTTC
15 TRBJ2-1 TRBD2 few TRBV7-9 CASSPRTSVYNEQFF TGTGCCAGCAGCCCGCGGACTAGCGTCTACAATGAGCAGTTCTTC
15 TRBJ2-1 TRBD2 - TRBV7-9 CASSLGLAGYNEQFF TGTGCCAGCAGCTTAGGGCTAGCGGGCTACAATGAGCAGTTCTTC
15 TRBJ2-6 - - TRBV13 CASSFRGTGANVLTF TGTGCCAGCAGTTTTAGGGGGACTGGGGCCAACGTCCTGACTTTC
19 TRBJ2-3 TRBD2 - TRBV7-9 CASSSDLGWTSEGTDTQYF TGTGCCAGCAGCTCCGACCTGGGGTGGACTAGCGAGGGCACAGATACGCAGTATTTT
15 TRBJ2-1 TRBD2 - TRBV7-2 CASRGEAGGQDEQFF TGTGCCAGCAGGGGGGAAGCGGGAGGGCAGGATGAGCAGTTCTTC
15 TRBJ2-3 TRBD2 - TRBV4-3 CASSPGTRATDTQYF TGCGCCAGCAGCCCCGGGACTAGGGCCACAGATACGCAGTATTTT
15 TRBJ2-5 TRBD2 - TRBV14 CASSQGLARPQTQYF TGTGCCAGCAGCCAAGGACTAGCGAGACCGCAGACCCAGTACTTC
13 TRBJ2-2 - - TRBV30 CAWSGQNTGELFF TGTGCCTGGAGTGGACAGAACACCGGGGAGCTGTTTTTT
16 TRBJ1-2 TRBD1 once TRBV18 CASSPPPGQNQNGYTF TGTGCCAGCTCACCACCTCCGGGACAGAACCAGAATGGCTACACCTTC
17 TRBJ2-1 TRBD2 few TRBV4-3 CASSLLIRVAGFNEQFF TGCGCCAGCAGCCTTCTCATAAGGGTAGCGGGATTCAATGAGCAGTTCTTC
12 TRBJ2-7 - - TRBV6-5 CASIQHSYEQYF TGTGCCAGCATACAGCATTCCTACGAGCAGTACTTC
13 TRBJ2-5 - few TRBV29-1 CSVAWAQAETQYF TGCAGCGTTGCTTGGGCCCAGGCAGAGACCCAGTACTTC
14 TRBJ2-1 - - TRBV7-9 CASSLAAGDNEQFF TGTGCCAGCAGCTTAGCGGCGGGTGACAATGAGCAGTTCTTC
14 TRBJ2-1 - - TRBV28 CASSFFRSYNEQFF TGTGCCAGCAGTTTTTTTAGATCGTACAATGAGCAGTTCTTC
15 TRBJ2-1 TRBD1 medium-sized TRBV27 CASSFGTGPYNEQFF TGTGCCAGCAGTTTCGGGACAGGGCCCTACAATGAGCAGTTCTTC
11 TRBJ2-7 - - TRBV5-1 CASSSTYEQYF TGCGCCAGCAGTTCTACCTACGAGCAGTACTTC
14 TRBJ2-2 - - TRBV11-3 CASSLGRNTGELFF TGTGCCAGCAGCTTGGGGCGGAACACCGGGGAGCTGTTTTTT
14 TRBJ2-6 - - TRBV6-6 CASLRLAGANVLTF TGTGCCAGCCTTCGTCTCGCTGGGGCCAACGTCCTGACTTTC
13 TRBJ1-2 TRBD1 - TRBV29-1 CSAPGQGASGYTF TGCAGCGCTCCGGGACAGGGGGCGAGTGGCTACACCTTC
16 TRBJ2-1 - few TRBV7-3 CASSLGSGSSYNEQFF TGTGCCAGCAGCTTGGGAAGCGGAAGCTCCTACAATGAGCAGTTCTTC
14 TRBJ2-1 - - TRBV19 CASSILAGDNEQFF TGTGCCAGTAGTATTCTTGCAGGGGACAATGAGCAGTTCTTC
15 TRBJ2-5 TRBD1 - TRBV9 CASSVDGTGKETQYF TGTGCCAGCAGCGTAGATGGGACAGGGAAGGAGACCCAGTACTTC
16 TRBJ2-3 TRBD2 - TRBV5-1 CASSFGLAGNTDTQYF TGCGCCAGCAGCTTCGGACTAGCGGGAAACACAGATACGCAGTATTTT
16 TRBJ2-3 TRBD2 - TRBV5-1 CASSYSGSQLSDTQYF TGCGCCAGCAGCTACAGCGGGAGCCAGTTGTCTGATACGCAGTATTTT
14 TRBJ2-1 - - TRBV6-1 CASSRGGSYNEQFF TGTGCCAGCTCCAGGGGCGGAAGTTACAATGAGCAGTTCTTC
12 TRBJ2-5 - - TRBV11-2 CASSLTFETQYF TGTGCCAGCAGCTTAACATTCGAGACCCAGTACTTC
16 TRBJ2-2 TRBD1 few TRBV29-1 CSATPWGQGITGELFF TGCAGCGCTACTCCGTGGGGACAGGGGATCACCGGGGAGCTGTTTTTT
12 TRBJ2-1 - - TRBV11-2 CASSLPGGEQFF TGTGCCAGCAGCTTGCCCGGCGGGGAGCAGTTCTTC
16 TRBJ2-1 TRBD2 - TRBV18 CASSVRTSGSYNEQFF TGTGCCAGCTCAGTTAGGACTAGCGGATCCTACAATGAGCAGTTCTTC
13 TRBJ2-7 - - TRBV30 CAWRAGELYEQYF TGTGCCTGGAGGGCAGGGGAACTCTACGAGCAGTACTTC
16 TRBJ2-7 TRBD2 - TRBV5-4 CASSLGGAGGAYEQYF TGTGCCAGCAGCTTGGGGGGAGCGGGAGGGGCCTACGAGCAGTACTTC
13 TRBJ1-2 - - TRBV5-5 CASRAGLVYGYTF TGTGCCAGCAGGGCGGGACTTGTTTATGGCTACACCTTC
13 TRBJ2-1 - - TRBV19 CASSSSLVAEQFF TGTGCCAGTAGTAGTTCACTAGTGGCTGAGCAGTTCTTC
13 TRBJ2-1 - - TRBV6-5 CASSSLGWTEQFF TGTGCCAGCAGTTCCCTCGGCTGGACAGAGCAGTTCTTC
10 TRBJ2-7 - - TRBV29-1 CSVELYEQYF TGCAGCGTTGAACTCTACGAGCAGTACTTC
15 TRBJ2-7 - - TRBV10-3 CAISVSIGNSYEQYF TGTGCCATCAGTGTTTCAATTGGCAACTCCTACGAGCAGTACTTC
15 TRBJ1-1 - - TRBV27 CASSRSGGTQTEAFF TGTGCCAGCAGCCGATCTGGCGGGACTCAGACTGAAGCTTTCTTT
15 TRBJ2-2 TRBD2 few TRBV19 CAAARLAGFTGELFF TGTGCCGCCGCTCGACTAGCGGGATTCACCGGGGAGCTGTTTTTT
13 TRBJ2-1 TRBD1 - TRBV28 CATLQGVVNEQFF TGTGCCACGCTACAGGGGGTCGTCAATGAGCAGTTCTTC
14 TRBJ2-7 - - TRBV15 CATSLGPPLYEQYF TGTGCCACCAGCCTGGGCCCCCCCCTCTACGAGCAGTACTTC
16 TRBJ1-6 - few TRBV28 CASSLYVSSYNSPLHF TGTGCCAGCAGTTTATATGTGAGCTCCTATAATTCACCCCTCCACTTT
13 TRBJ2-5 TRBD1 few TRBV18 CASSPSDRGDQYF TGTGCCAGCTCACCAAGCGACAGGGGAGACCAGTACTTC
13 TRBJ2-5 - - TRBV11-2 CASSLRRMETQYF TGTGCCAGCAGCTTGAGGCGTATGGAGACCCAGTACTTC
13 TRBJ2-2 - - TRBV5-1 CASSLVSAGELFF TGCGCCAGCAGCTTGGTTTCGGCCGGGGAGCTGTTTTTT
15 TRBJ2-7 TRBD1 - TRBV7-9 CASSAQTGSSYEQYF TGTGCCAGCAGCGCCCAGACAGGGAGCTCCTACGAGCAGTACTTC